This record concerns one TCR beta chain sequence. Antigen unknown. Trimming removed 1 base at V and 6 bases at J, with 13 bases between. This CDR3 is 15 amino acids long. The germline gives CDR1 SGHTA, CDR2 FQGNSA. This sample stems from a study of T cells in localized non-small cell lung cancer. The study's findings and limits: A median around 57 of the top 100 tumor clones appeared in adjacent lung.

Using immunoSEQ multiplex PCR, the repertoire was profiled, and TCRdb retains in-frame clones only, with some absent. The table has around 64,000 clones, roughly 90% seen once. Sequences were derived from peripheral blood, sampled before any cancer treatment. V usage is TRBV7-2 and J usage is TRBJ1-5, with TRBD1 as a possible D gene (5 bases). The receptor was derived from a man aged 35 to 69 with stage I squamous cell lung carcinoma. CDR3 sequence (DNA): TGTGCCAGCAGCTTAGGTCCCAGGGCGGGTCAGCCCCAGCATTTT. Its protein is CASSLGPRAGQPQHF. The full variable domain, in which reference TRBV7-2 and TRBJ1-5 provide the parts outside the CDR3, is GAGVSQSPSNKVTEKGKDVELRCDPISGHTALYWYRQSLGQGLEFLIYFQGNSAPDKSGLPSDRFSAERTGGSVSTLTIQRTQQEDSAVYLCASSLGPRAGQPQHFGDGTRLSIL.